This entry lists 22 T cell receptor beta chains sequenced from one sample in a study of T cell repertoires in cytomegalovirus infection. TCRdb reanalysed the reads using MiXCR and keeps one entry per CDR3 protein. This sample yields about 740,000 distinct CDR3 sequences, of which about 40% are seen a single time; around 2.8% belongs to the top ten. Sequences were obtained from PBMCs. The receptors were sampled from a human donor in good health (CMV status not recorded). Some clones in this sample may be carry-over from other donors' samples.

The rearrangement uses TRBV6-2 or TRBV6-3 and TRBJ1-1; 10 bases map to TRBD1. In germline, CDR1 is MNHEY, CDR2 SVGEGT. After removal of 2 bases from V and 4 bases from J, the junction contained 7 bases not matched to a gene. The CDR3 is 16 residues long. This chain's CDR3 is CASSYNLGTGVTEAFF. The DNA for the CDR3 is TGTGCCAGCAGTTACAATTTAGGGACAGGGGTCACTGAAGCTTTCTTT.

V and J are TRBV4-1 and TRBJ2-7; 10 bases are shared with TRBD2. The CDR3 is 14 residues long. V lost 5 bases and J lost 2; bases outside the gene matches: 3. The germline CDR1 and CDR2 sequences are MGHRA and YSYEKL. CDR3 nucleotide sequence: TGCGCCAGCAGCGCAGCGGGGGGGCCCTACGAGCAGTACTTC. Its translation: CASSAAGGPYEQYF.

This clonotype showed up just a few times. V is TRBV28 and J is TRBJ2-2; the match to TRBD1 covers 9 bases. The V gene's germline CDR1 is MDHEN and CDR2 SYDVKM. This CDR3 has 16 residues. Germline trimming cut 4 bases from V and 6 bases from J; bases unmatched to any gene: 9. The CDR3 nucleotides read TGTGCCAGCAGTTCTCCGGGACAGGGAAGGGCCGGGGAGCTGTTTTTT. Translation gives CASSSPGQGRAGELFF.

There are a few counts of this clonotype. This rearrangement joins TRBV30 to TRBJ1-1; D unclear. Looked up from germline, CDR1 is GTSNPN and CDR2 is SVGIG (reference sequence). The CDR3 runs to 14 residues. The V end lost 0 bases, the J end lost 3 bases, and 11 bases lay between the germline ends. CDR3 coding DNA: TGTGCCTGGAGTGTGCCCTCGGCCTACACTGAAGCTTTCTTT. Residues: CAWSVPSAYTEAFF.

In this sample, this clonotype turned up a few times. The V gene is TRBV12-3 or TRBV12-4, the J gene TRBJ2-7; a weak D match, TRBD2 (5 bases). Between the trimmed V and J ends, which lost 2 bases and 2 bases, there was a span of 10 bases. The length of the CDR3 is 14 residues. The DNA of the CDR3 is TGTGCCAGCAGTTTAACCGGGATAACCTACGAGCAGTACTTC. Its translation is CASSLTGITYEQYF.

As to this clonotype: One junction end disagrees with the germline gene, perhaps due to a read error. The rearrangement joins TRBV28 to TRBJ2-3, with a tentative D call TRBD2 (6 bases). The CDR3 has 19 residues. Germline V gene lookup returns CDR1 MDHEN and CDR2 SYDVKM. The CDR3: CASSLSASEEPTSTDTQNF. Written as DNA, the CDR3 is TGTGCCAGCAGTTTATCCGCTAGCGAGGAACCAACTAGCACAGATACGCAGAATTTT.

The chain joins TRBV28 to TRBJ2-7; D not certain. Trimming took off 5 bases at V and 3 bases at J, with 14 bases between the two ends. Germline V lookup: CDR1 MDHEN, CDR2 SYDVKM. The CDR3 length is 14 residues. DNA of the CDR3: TGTGCCAGCAGTCTCGGACCTAACAACTACGAGCAGTACGTC. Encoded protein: CASSLGPNNYEQYV.

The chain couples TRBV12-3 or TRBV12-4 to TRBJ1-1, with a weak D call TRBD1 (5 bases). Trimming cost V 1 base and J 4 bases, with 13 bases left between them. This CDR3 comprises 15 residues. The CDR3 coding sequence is TGTGCCAGCAGTTTAGACACAGGAAGGAGCACTGAAGCTTTCTTT. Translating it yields CASSLDTGRSTEAFF.

CDR3 in amino acids: CASSLQGARNRATNEKLFF. The CDR3 region has the DNA TGTGCCAGCAGCCTACAGGGGGCGCGGAACCGAGCAACTAATGAAAAACTGTTTTTT. The rearrangement links TRBV7-8 to TRBJ1-4, with 9 nucleotides matching TRBD1. Germline V CDR1 and CDR2: SGHVS, FQNEAQ. The J segment lost 0 bases and the V segment lost 5 bases, leaving 13 bases of the junction unmatched. The CDR3 sequence is 19 residues long.

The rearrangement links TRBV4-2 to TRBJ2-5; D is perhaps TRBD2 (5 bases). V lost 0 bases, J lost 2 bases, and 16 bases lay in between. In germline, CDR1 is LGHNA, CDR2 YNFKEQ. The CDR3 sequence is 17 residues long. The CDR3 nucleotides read TGTGCCAGCAGCCAAGATGGAAACACCCGAGGGCAAGAGACCCAGTACTTC. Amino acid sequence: CASSQDGNTRGQETQYF.

CDR3 region: CAISDSGATKEETQYF. CDR3 DNA: TGTGCCATCAGTGACTCAGGGGCTACCAAGGAAGAGACCCAGTACTTC. The chain employs TRBV10-3 and TRBJ2-5, with D maybe TRBD1 (6 bases). The V end was cut by 3 bases, the J end by 3 bases, with 17 bases between. The CDR3 is 16 residues long. Germline V gene data show CDR1 as ENHRY and CDR2 as SYGVKD.

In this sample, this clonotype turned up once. CDR3 DNA sequence: TGTGCCAGCAGTTATGACAGGGGTGGCAATCAGCCCCAGCATTTT. Amino acids: CASSYDRGGNQPQHF. V gene TRBV6-8 combines with J gene TRBJ1-5; 8 bases are a match to TRBD1. The ends lost 3 bases at V and 2 bases at J; junction bases unmatched: 3. Germline CDR1 is MNHGY and CDR2 is SAAAGT. This CDR3 comprises 15 residues.

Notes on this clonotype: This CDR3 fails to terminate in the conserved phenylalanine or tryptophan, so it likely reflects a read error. The CDR3 DNA is TGTGCCAGCAGCCTAGGGGGCGGGAGTCGGGGAGATACGCAGTATTTG. This translates into CASSLGGGSRGDTQYL. This chain links TRBV7-2 with TRBJ2-3; the D gene could be TRBD1 or TRBD2 (7 bases each). Deletions cut 5 bases from V and 5 bases from J, with 20 bases between. The germline V gene has CDR1 SGHTA and CDR2 FQGNSA. This CDR3 region has 16 residues.

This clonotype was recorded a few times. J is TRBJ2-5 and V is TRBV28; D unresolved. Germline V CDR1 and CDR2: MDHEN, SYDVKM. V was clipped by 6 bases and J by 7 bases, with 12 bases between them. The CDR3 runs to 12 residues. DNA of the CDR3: TGTGCCAGCAGCCCGAGAAGTTTGACCCAGTACTTC. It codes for CASSPRSLTQYF.

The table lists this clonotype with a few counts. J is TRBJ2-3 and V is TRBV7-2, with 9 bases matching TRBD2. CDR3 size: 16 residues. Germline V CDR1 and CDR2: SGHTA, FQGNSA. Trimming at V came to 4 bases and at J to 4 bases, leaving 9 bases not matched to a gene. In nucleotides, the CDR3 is TGTGCCAGCAGCTCAACCCCACTAGCGGGCCCAGATACGCAGTATTTT. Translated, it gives CASSSTPLAGPDTQYF.

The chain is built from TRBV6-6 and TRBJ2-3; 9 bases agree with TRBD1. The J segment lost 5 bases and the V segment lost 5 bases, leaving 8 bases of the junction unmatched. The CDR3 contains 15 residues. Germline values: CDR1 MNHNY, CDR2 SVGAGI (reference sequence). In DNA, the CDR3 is TGTGCCAGCAGTGGACAGGGGAGATGGGAAGATACGCAGTATTTT. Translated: CASSGQGRWEDTQYF.

CDR3 sequence (DNA): TGTGCCACCCGGAGTGAAAAACTGTTTTTT. This codes for CATRSEKLFF. This chain joins TRBV24-1 and TRBJ1-4; no firm D call. Trimming pared 9 bases from V and 7 bases from J, leaving 5 bases between. Germline CDR1 reads KGHDR; CDR2 reads SFDVKD. CDR3 length equals 10 residues.

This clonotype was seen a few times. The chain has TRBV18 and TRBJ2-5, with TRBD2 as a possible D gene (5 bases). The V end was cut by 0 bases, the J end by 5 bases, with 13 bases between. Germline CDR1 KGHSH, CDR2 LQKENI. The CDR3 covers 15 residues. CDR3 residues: CASSPPSGYEETQYF. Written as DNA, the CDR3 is TGTGCCAGCTCACCACCATCGGGGTATGAGGAGACCCAGTACTTC. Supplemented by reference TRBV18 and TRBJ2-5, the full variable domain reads NAGVMQNPRHLVRRRGQEARLRCSPMKGHSHVYWYRQLPEEGLKFMVYLQKENIIDESGMPKERFSAEFPKEGPSILRIQQVVRGDSAAYFCASSPPSGYEETQYFGPGTRLLVL.

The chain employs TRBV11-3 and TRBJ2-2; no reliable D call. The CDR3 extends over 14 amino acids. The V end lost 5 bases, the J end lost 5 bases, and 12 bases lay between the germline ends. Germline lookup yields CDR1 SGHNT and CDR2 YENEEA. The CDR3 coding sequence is TGTGCCAGCAGCCCAGAGGCCGGGACCGGGGAGCTGTTTTTT. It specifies CASSPEAGTGELFF.

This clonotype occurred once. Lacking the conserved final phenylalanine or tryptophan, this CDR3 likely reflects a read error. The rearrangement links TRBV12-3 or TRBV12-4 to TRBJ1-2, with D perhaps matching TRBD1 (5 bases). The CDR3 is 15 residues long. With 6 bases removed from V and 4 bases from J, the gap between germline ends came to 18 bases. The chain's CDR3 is CASSTAGTASYGYTL. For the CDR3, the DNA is TGTGCCAGCAGCACCGCTGGGACGGCCTCCTATGGCTACACCTTA.

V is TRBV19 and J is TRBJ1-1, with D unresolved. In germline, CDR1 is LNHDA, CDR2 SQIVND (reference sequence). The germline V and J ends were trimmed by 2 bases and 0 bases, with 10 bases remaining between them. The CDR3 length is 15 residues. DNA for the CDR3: TGTGCCAGTAGTATACGTGCAATCCTGAACACTGAAGCTTTCTTT. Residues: CASSIRAILNTEAFF.

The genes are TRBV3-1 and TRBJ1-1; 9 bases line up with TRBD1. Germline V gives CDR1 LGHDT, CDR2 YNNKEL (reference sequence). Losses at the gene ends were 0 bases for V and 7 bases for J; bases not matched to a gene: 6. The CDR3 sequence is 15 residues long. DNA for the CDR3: TGTGCCAGCAGCCAAGAGGGGACAGGGAACGGTGAAGCTTTCTTT. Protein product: CASSQEGTGNGEAFF.